A selection of T cell receptor beta chains follows, all from one sample in a study of blood T cell repertoires in COVID-19. Profiled with immunoSEQ multiplex PCR; TCRdb holds only in-frame clones, not every one. The table includes 250,000 to 300,000 clones, 80% to 90% detected once. Input material: PBMCs or T cells enriched from blood (not recorded which). The source of these receptors is a man between 25 and 39 years old with acute COVID-19. The CDR3 runs from the conserved cysteine through the conserved F or W. D genes are given only for firm matches.

D: TRBD1; V: TRBV4-2; J: TRBJ1-2; CDR3: CASSQDGQGPYGYTF; DNA: TGTGCCAGCAGCCAAGATGGACAGGGCCCCTATGGCTACACCTTC
D: .; V: TRBV28; J: TRBJ1-2; CDR3: CASTPSGVNYGYTF; DNA: TGTGCCAGCACCCCTTCGGGGGTGAACTATGGCTACACCTTC
D: TRBD1; V: TRBV7-6; J: TRBJ1-1; CDR3: CASSARDSPNTEAFF; DNA: TGTGCCAGCAGCGCACGGGACAGTCCGAACACTGAAGCTTTCTTT
D: TRBD2; V: TRBV29-1; J: TRBJ2-3; CDR3: CSVGAGGFTDTQYF; DNA: TGCAGCGTTGGAGCGGGAGGGTTCACAGATACGCAGTATTTT
D: .; V: TRBV7-2; J: TRBJ1-4; CDR3: CASRKEVGNEKLFF; DNA: TGTGCCAGCAGGAAGGAGGTTGGAAATGAAAAACTGTTTTTT
D: TRBD1; V: TRBV27; J: TRBJ1-2; CDR3: CATATGGYGYTF; DNA: TGTGCCACCGCGACAGGGGGTTATGGCTACACCTTC
D: TRBD2; V: TRBV11-3; J: TRBJ2-2; CDR3: CASSLSATSGSGTGELFF; DNA: TGTGCCAGCAGCTTATCGGCCACTAGCGGGAGTGGTACCGGGGAGCTGTTTTTT
D: TRBD2; V: TRBV15; J: TRBJ2-3; CDR3: CATSSGGAADTQYF; DNA: TGTGCCACCAGCAGCGGGGGGGCCGCAGATACGCAGTATTTT
D: .; V: TRBV9; J: TRBJ1-3; CDR3: CASSIGPFSGNTIYF; DNA: TGTGCCAGCAGCATAGGGCCTTTCTCTGGAAACACCATATATTTT
D: TRBD2; V: TRBV27; J: TRBJ2-1; CDR3: CASSYLAGASYNEQFF; DNA: TGTGCCAGCAGCTACCTAGCGGGAGCCTCCTACAATGAGCAGTTCTTC
D: .; V: TRBV6-5; J: TRBJ1-6; CDR3: CASSYGQGRYNSPLHF; DNA: TGTGCCAGCAGTTACGGGCAGGGCAGATATAATTCACCCCTCCACTTT
D: .; V: TRBV4-1; J: TRBJ1-2; CDR3: CASSPALQEIYGYTF; DNA: TGCGCCAGCAGCCCGGCACTCCAGGAAATATATGGCTACACCTTC
D: .; V: TRBV11-2; J: TRBJ2-1; CDR3: CASSYTSGPYNEQFF; DNA: TGTGCCAGCAGCTACACTAGTGGGCCCTACAATGAGCAGTTCTTC
D: .; V: TRBV29-1; J: TRBJ2-5; CDR3: CSGTAQETQYF; DNA: TGCAGCGGGACAGCCCAAGAGACCCAGTACTTC
D: TRBD1; V: TRBV28; J: TRBJ1-2; CDR3: CASSFGQGRGYTF; DNA: TGTGCCAGCAGTTTCGGACAGGGGAGGGGCTACACCTTC
D: TRBD2; V: TRBV7-2; J: TRBJ2-3; CDR3: CASSLVAGGPKDTQYF; DNA: TGTGCCAGCAGCTTAGTTGCGGGGGGGCCGAAAGATACGCAGTATTTT
D: .; V: TRBV19; J: TRBJ1-4; CDR3: CASIQGAVVTNEKLFF; DNA: TGTGCCAGTATACAGGGAGCGGTTGTAACTAATGAAAAACTGTTTTTT
D: TRBD1; V: TRBV7-2; J: TRBJ1-1; CDR3: CASTGTGGMNTEAFF; DNA: TGTGCCAGCACTGGGACAGGGGGAATGAACACTGAAGCTTTCTTT
D: .; V: TRBV19; J: TRBJ2-1; CDR3: CASSIESANFNEQFF; DNA: TGTGCCAGTAGTATAGAGAGCGCGAACTTTAATGAGCAGTTCTTC
D: TRBD2; V: TRBV4-2; J: TRBJ2-1; CDR3: CASSLRTSGGAIEQFF; DNA: TGTGCCAGCAGCCTGCGGACTAGCGGGGGGGCCATTGAGCAGTTCTTC